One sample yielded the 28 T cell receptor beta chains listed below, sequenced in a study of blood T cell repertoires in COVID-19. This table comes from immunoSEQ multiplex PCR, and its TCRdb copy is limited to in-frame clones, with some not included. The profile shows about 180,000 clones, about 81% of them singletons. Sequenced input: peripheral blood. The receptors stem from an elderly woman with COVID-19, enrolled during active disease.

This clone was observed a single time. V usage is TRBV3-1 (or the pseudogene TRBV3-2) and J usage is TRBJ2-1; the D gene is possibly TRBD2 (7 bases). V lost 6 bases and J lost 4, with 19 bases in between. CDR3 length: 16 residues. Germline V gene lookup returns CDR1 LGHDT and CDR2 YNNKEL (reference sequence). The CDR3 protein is CASRGAAGESYNEQFF. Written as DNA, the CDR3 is TGTGCCAGCAGGGGGGCGGCGGGAGAGTCATACAATGAGCAGTTCTTC.

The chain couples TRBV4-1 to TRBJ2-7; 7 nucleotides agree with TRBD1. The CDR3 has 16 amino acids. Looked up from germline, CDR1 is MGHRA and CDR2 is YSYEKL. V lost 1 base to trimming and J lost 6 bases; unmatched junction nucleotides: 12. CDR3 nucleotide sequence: TGCGCCAGCAGCCAAGCCTACGGGACAGTGAGTGGCGAGCAGTACTTC. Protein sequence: CASSQAYGTVSGEQYF.

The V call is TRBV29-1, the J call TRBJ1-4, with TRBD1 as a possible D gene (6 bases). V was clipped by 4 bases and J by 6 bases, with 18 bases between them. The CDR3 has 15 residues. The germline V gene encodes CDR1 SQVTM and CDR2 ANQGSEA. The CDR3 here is CSVVLQWGGDEKLFF. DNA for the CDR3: TGCAGCGTTGTCCTACAGTGGGGGGGCGATGAAAAACTGTTTTTT.

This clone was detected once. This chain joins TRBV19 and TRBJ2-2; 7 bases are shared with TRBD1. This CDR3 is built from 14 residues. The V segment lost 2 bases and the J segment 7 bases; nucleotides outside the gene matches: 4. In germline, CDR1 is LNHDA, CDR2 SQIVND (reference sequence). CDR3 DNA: TGTGCCAGTAGTATACCACAGGGGTTCGGGGAGCTGTTTTTT. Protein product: CASSIPQGFGELFF.

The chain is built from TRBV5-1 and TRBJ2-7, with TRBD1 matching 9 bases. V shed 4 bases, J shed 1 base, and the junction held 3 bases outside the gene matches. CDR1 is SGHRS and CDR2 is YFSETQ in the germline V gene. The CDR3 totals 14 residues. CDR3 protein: CASSIGTGSYEQYF. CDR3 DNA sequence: TGCGCCAGCAGCATCGGGACAGGGTCCTACGAGCAGTACTTC.

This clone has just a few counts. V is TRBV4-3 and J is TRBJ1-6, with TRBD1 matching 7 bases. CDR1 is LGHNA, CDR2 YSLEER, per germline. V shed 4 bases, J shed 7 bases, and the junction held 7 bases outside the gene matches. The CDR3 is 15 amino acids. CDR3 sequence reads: CASSRRRTGNSPLHF. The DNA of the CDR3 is TGCGCCAGCAGCCGCCGAAGGACAGGCAATTCACCCCTCCACTTT.

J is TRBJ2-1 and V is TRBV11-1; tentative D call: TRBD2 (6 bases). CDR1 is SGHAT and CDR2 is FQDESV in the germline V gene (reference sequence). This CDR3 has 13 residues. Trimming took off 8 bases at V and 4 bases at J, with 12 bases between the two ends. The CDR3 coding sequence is TGTGCCAGCGGGAGGACACTATACAATGAGCAGTTCTTC. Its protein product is CASGRTLYNEQFF.

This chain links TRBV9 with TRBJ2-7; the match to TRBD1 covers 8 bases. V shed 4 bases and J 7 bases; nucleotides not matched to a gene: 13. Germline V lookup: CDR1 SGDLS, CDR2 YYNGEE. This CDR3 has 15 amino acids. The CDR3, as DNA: TGTGCCAGCAGCCCCCAGGTCAGGGGGCTGGAGGAGCAGTACTTC. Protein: CASSPQVRGLEEQYF.

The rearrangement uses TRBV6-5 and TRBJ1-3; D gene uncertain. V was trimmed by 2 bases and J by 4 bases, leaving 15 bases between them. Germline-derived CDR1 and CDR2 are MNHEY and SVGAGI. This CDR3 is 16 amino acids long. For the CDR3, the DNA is TGTGCCAGCAGTTACGGCGGGTGGGGATCCGGAAACACCATATATTTT. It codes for CASSYGGWGSGNTIYF.

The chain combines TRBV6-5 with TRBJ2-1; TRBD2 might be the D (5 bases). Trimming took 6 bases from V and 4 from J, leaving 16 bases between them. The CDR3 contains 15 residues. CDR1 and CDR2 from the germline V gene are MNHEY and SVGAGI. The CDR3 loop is CASSLQDSLYNEQFF. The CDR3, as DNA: TGTGCCAGCAGCCTCCAGGACTCCCTATACAATGAGCAGTTCTTC.

The CDR3 nucleotides are TGTGCCAGCACCCCGGCGGGGCAAAACATTCAGTACTTC. Residues: CASTPAGQNIQYF. This chain links TRBV27 with TRBJ2-4; TRBD2 is a possible D gene (6 bases). Germline CDR1 reads MNHEY; CDR2 reads SMNVEV (reference sequence). The CDR3 spans 13 residues. V shed 7 bases and J shed 5 bases, with 12 bases lying between them.

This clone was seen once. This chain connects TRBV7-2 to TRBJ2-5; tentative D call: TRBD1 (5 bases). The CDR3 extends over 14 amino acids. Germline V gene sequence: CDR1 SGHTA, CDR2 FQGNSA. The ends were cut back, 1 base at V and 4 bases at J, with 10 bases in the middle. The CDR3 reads CASSLEGWGETQYF. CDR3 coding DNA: TGTGCCAGCAGCTTAGAGGGGTGGGGAGAGACCCAGTACTTC.

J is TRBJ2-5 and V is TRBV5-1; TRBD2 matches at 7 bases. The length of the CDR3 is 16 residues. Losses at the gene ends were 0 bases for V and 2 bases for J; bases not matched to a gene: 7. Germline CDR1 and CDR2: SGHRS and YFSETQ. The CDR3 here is CASSLGDRGGQETQYF. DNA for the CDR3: TGCGCCAGCAGCTTGGGAGACCGGGGAGGGCAAGAGACCCAGTACTTC.

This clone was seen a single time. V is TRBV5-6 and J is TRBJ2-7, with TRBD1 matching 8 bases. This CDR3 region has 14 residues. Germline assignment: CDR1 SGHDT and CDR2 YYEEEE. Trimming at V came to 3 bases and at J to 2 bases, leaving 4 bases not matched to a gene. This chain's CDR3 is CASSSGTGAYEQYF. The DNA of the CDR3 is TGTGCCAGCAGCTCTGGGACAGGTGCCTACGAGCAGTACTTC. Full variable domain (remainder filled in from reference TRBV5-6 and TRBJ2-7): DAGVTQSPTHLIKTRGQQVTLRCSPKSGHDTVSWYQQALGQGPQFIFQYYEEEERQRGNFPDRFSGHQFPNYSSELNVNALLLGDSALYLCASSSGTGAYEQYFGPGTRLTVT.

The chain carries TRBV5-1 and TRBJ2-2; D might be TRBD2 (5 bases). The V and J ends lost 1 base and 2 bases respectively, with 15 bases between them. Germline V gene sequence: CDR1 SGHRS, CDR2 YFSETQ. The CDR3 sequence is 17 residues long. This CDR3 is CASSLSPGILNTGELFF. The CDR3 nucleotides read TGCGCCAGCAGCTTGTCCCCCGGGATTCTAAACACCGGGGAGCTGTTTTTT.

CDR3 sequence: CASSLPSGGARTDTQYF. The CDR3 region has the DNA TGTGCCAGCAGCTTACCTAGCGGGGGGGCTCGCACAGATACGCAGTATTTT. This rearrangement joins TRBV7-2 to TRBJ2-3, with 12 bases lining up with TRBD2. This CDR3 is built from 17 residues. Germline V gene sequence: CDR1 SGHTA, CDR2 FQGNSA. Unmatched junction bases numbered 4, after V lost 2 bases and J lost 1 base.

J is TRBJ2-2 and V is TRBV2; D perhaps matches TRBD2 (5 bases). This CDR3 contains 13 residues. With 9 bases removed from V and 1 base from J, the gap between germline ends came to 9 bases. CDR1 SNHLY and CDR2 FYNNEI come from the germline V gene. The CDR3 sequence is CARLGLNTGELFF. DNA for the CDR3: TGTGCCAGACTAGGTCTGAACACCGGGGAGCTGTTTTTT.

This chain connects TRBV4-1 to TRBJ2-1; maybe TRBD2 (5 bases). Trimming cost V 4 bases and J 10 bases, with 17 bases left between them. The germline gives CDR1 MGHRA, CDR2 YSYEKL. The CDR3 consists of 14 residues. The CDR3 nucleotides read TGCGCCAGCAGCCCAACCCCAACTAGAGTAGAGCAGTTCTTC. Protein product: CASSPTPTRVEQFF.

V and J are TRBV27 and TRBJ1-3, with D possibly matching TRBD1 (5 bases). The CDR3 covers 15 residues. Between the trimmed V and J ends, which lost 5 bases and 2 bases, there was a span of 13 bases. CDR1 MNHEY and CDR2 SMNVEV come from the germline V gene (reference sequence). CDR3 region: CASSPRSTAGNTIYF. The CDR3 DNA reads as TGTGCCAGCAGTCCCCGCTCGACAGCTGGAAACACCATATATTTT.

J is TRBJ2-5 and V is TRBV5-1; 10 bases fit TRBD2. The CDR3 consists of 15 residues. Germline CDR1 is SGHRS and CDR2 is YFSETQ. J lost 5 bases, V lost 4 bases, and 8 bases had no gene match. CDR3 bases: TGCGCCAGCAGCGACAGCGGGAGGGCGTGGGAGACCCAGTACTTC. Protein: CASSDSGRAWETQYF.

CDR3 DNA sequence: TGTGCCAGCCGGGAGGAGGTGGGCACTGAAGCTTTCTTT. It translates to CASREEVGTEAFF. The genes are TRBV6-6 and TRBJ1-1; D call uncertain. The CDR3 is 13 residues long. Germline loops: CDR1 MNHNY, CDR2 SVGAGI (reference sequence). Trimming took off 8 bases at V and 4 bases at J, with 14 bases between the two ends.

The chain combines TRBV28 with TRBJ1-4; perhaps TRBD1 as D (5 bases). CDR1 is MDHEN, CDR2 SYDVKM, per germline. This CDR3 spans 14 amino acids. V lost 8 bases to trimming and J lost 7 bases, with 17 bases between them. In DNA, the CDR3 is TGTGCCAGCGGTGACCAGGGTGTAGGTGAAAAACTGTTTTTT. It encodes CASGDQGVGEKLFF.

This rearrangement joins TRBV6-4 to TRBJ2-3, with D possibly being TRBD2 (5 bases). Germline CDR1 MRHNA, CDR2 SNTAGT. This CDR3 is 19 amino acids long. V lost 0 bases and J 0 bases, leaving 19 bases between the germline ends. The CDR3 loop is CASSDSSFGVTSSTDTQYF. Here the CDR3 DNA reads TGTGCCAGCAGTGACTCTAGCTTCGGGGTTACCTCTAGCACAGATACGCAGTATTTT.

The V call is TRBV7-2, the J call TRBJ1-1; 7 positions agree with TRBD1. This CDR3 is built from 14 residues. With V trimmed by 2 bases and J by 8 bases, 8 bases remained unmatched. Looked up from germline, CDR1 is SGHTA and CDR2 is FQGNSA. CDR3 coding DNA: TGTGCCAGCAGCTTACTTCACCGGACAGGAGAAGCTTTCTTT. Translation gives CASSLLHRTGEAFF.

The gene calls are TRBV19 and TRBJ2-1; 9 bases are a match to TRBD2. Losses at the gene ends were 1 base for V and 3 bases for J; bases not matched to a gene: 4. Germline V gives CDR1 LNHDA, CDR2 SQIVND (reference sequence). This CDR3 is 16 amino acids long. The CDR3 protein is CASSIVAGVIYNEQFF. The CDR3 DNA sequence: TGTGCCAGTAGTATAGTAGCGGGAGTCATCTACAATGAGCAGTTCTTC.

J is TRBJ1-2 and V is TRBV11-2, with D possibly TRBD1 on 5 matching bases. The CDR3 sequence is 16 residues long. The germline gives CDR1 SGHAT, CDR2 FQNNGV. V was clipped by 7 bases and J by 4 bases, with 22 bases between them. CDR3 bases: TGTGCCAGCATCCCCCCCGGAAGGGGTCGGTCCTATGGCTACACCTTC. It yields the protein CASIPPGRGRSYGYTF.

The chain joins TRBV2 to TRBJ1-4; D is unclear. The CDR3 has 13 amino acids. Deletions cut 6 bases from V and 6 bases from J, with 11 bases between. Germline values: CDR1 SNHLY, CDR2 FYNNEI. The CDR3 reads CASRPGGYEKLFF. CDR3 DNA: TGTGCCAGCAGACCCGGAGGCTATGAAAAACTGTTTTTT.

CDR3 DNA sequence: TGTGCCAGCAGAAGATCCGGACTAGCGGGAGAGTTTAATGAGCAGTTCTTC. It encodes CASRRSGLAGEFNEQFF. The chain couples TRBV21-1 to TRBJ2-1; the D call in the table, TRBD2, was not verified against the DNA. TRBV21-1 is listed as a pseudogene. This CDR3 is built from 17 residues.